Described below is a single T cell receptor (beta chain) sequence and its context. The antigen is undetermined. Treatment of patients with chemo-refractory metastatic non-small-cell lung cancer consisted of focal radiation plus CTLA-4 blockade with ipilimumab. The CDR3 consists of 14 residues. V lost 6 bases and J lost 2, with 13 bases in between. Germline V gene sequence: CDR1 LNHDA, CDR2 SQIVND (reference sequence). This table comes from immunoSEQ multiplex PCR, and its TCRdb copy is limited to in-frame clones, with some not included. The sample yields 1,500 to 2,000 clones, about 90% seen once. This record comes from a study of radiotherapy plus CTLA-4 blockade in lung cancer. As for the study in general: Among patients, over 15% showed objective responses, and approximately 29% had disease control.

Points from the study as a whole: It was early blood T cell clone dynamics, with interferon-beta, that reportedly best predicted response. Radiotherapy with ipilimumab was followed by blood expansion of tumor-derived clones.

The specimen was tumor tissue, collected from a patient treated with radiotherapy plus ipilimumab. This receptor was obtained from a human donor with non-small cell lung cancer who had a complete response to radiotherapy plus ipilimumab. The chain has TRBV19 and TRBJ1-1, with D possibly being TRBD1 (5 bases). The CDR3 reads CASRTDRINTEAFF. DNA for the CDR3: TGTGCCAGTAGAACTGACAGAATCAACACTGAAGCTTTCTTT.